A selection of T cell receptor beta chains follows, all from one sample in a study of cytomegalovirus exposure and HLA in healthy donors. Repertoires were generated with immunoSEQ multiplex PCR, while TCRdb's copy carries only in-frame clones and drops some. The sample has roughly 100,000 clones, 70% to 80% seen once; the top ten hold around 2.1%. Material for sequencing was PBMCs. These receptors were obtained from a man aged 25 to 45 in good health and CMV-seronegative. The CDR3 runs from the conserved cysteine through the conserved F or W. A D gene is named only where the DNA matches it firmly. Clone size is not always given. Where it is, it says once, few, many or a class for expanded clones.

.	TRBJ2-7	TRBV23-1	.	TGCGCCAGCAGTACTGGACTGAATTCCCCGGCCGGCGAGCAGTACTTC	CASSTGLNSPAGEQYF
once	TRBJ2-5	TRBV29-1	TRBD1	TGCAGCGTGAGGACAGGGGGGGAAGAGACCCAGTACTTC	CSVRTGGEETQYF
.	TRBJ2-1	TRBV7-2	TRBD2	TGTGCCAGCAGCTTAGGACTAGCGGGTTACAATGAGCAGTTCTTC	CASSLGLAGYNEQFF
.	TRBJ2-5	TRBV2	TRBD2	TGTGCCAGCAGTCGGATAGGACTAGCGGCTCCTCTGGGGACCCAGTACTTC	CASSRIGLAAPLGTQYF
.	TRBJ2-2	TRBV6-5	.	TGTGCCAGCAGCGGTATCTCAGGGGTTGCCGGGGAGCTGTTTTTT	CASSGISGVAGELFF
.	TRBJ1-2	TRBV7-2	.	TGTGCCAGCAGCCCTTGGAGGGGACCCTATGGCTACACCTTC	CASSPWRGPYGYTF
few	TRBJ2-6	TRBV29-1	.	TGCAGCGTTGAAGCAGGGTCTGGGGCCAACGTCCTGACTTTC	CSVEAGSGANVLTF
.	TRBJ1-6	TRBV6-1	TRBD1	TGTGCCAGCAGTGAAGGGCGACAGGGGAATTCACCCCTCCACTTT	CASSEGRQGNSPLHF
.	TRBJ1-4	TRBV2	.	TGTGCCAGCAGTGTTCGTGCAACTAATGAAAAACTGTTTTTT	CASSVRATNEKLFF
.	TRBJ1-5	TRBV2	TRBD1	TGTGCCAGCAGTGGACAGGGGGACAATCAGCCCCAGCATTTT	CASSGQGDNQPQHF
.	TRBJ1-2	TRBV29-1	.	TGCAGCGTTGAATCCAGGGGCTTATATGGCTACACCTTC	CSVESRGLYGYTF
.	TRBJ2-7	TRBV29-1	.	TGCAGCGTTGAAGATCTCAGGGACGAGCAGTACTTC	CSVEDLRDEQYF
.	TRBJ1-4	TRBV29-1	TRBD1	TGCAGCGGGACACAGGGGGCGCGCGAAAAGCTGTTTTTT	CSGTQGAREKLFF
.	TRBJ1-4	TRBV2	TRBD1	TGTGCCAGCAGTGTAGACAGGGGTCGAGAAAAACTGTTTTTT	CASSVDRGREKLFF
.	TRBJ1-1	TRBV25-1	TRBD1	TGTGCCAGCAGTGACTACCGACAGGGAGAAAGTGAAGCTTTCTTT	CASSDYRQGESEAFF
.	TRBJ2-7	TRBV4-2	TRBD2	TGTGCCAGCAGCGCCCGGGCTAGCGGGAGGAACGAGCAGTACTTC	CASSARASGRNEQYF
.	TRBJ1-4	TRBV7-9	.	TGTGCCAGCAGCTCGGGGGTGGGGGCTAATGAAAAACTGTTTTTT	CASSSGVGANEKLFF
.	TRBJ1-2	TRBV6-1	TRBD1	TGTGCCAGCAGTGAGGGGGCAGGGGGCGCTGGCTATGGCTACACCTTC	CASSEGAGGAGYGYTF
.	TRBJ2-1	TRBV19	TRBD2	TGTGCCAGTAGTATAGCGGGGGGGCCAAATGAGCAGTTCTTC	CASSIAGGPNEQFF
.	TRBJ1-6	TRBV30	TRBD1	TGTGCCTGGAGTGGTCTAGGGGGCAATTCACCCCTCCACTTT	CAWSGLGGNSPLHF
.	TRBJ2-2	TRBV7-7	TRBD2	TGTGCCAGCAGCTTAGCGACTAGCCCGAACACCGGGGAGCTGTTTTTT	CASSLATSPNTGELFF
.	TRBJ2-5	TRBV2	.	TGTGCCAGCAGTGTTATGTTAGCGCAAGAGACCCAGTACTTC	CASSVMLAQETQYF
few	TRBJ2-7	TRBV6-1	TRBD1	TGTGCCAGCAGCCCCGGGACAGGGAAGAGCGAGCAGTACTTC	CASSPGTGKSEQYF
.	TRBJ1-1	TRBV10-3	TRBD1	TGTGCCATCAGCGACAGGGGGCATACTGAAGCTTTCTTT	CAISDRGHTEAFF
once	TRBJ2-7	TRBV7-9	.	TGTGCCAGCAGCTTAACAGGGCTCTCCTACGAGCGGTACTTC	CASSLTGLSYERYF
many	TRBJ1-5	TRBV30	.	TGTGCCTGGAGTCTAGGGGGCAATCAGCCCCAGCATTTT	CAWSLGGNQPQHF
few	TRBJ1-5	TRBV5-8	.	TGTGCCAGCAGCTTCAGTAGCAATCAGCCCCAGCATTTT	CASSFSSNQPQHF